The 13 T cell receptor beta chains in this list originate from one sample, sequenced in a study of CD8+ T cells in alopecia areata. Specified treatment: oral pan-JAK inhibitor, 5-10 mg twice daily. The sequencing template was cDNA reverse transcribed from extracted RNA. The method was immunoSEQ multiplex PCR; TCRdb's version includes in-frame clones alone and lacks a portion of them. Counted here are about 270,000 clones, 60% occurring once; the ten biggest clones make up around 0.92%. This material consisted of CD4+ T cells sorted from blood, taken around week 54, from a patient treated with tofacitinib. The origin of the receptors is a human donor with alopecia areata.

This chain uses TRBV15 with TRBJ2-4; D possibly corresponds to TRBD1 (5 bases). Trimming removed 0 bases from V and 5 bases from J, with 14 bases in between. From germline, CDR1 is LNHNV and CDR2 YYDKDF (reference sequence). The CDR3 is 16 residues long. In DNA form, the CDR3 reads TGTGCCACCAGCAGAGATCAAGGGGCTCTGGAAAACATTCAGTACTTC. It encodes CATSRDQGALENIQYF.

The chain carries TRBV7-2 and TRBJ2-1, with D tentatively TRBD1 (6 bases). The CDR3 runs to 15 residues. CDR1 and CDR2 (germline): SGHTA, FQGNSA. The V end was cut by 6 bases, the J end by 0 bases, with 12 bases between. CDR3 loop: CASRPDRFSYNEQFF. As DNA, the CDR3 is TGTGCCAGCAGGCCGGACAGATTCTCCTACAATGAGCAGTTCTTC.

The J gene is TRBJ1-5, the V gene TRBV18; 11 bases agree with TRBD1. The CDR3 has 17 amino acids. In germline, CDR1 is KGHSH, CDR2 LQKENI. Trimming took 3 bases from V and 2 from J; bases not matched to a gene: 6. The chain's CDR3 is CASSPRTGGTGNQPQHF. The DNA of the CDR3 is TGTGCCAGCTCACCCAGGACAGGGGGCACGGGCAATCAGCCCCAGCATTTT.

The rearrangement joins TRBV7-9 to TRBJ1-2; a possible D gene is TRBD1 (6 bases). CDR3 length equals 14 residues. Trimming pared 4 bases from V and 7 bases from J, leaving 16 bases between. Germline V gene sequence: CDR1 SEHNR, CDR2 FQNEAQ (reference sequence). DNA for the CDR3: TGTGCCAGCAGCTCGCCCTCGGGGGGCCGTGGCTACACCTTC. Residues: CASSSPSGGRGYTF.

The V and J genes are TRBV7-8 and TRBJ2-1; 7 bases align to TRBD1. V was pared by 1 base and J by 12 bases, with 12 bases of the junction left unmatched. The V gene's germline CDR1 is SGHVS and CDR2 FQNEAQ. The CDR3 covers 15 residues. CDR3 sequence: CASSLGTGEVGVQFF. CDR3 sequence (DNA): TGTGCCAGCAGCTTAGGGACAGGTGAGGTGGGGGTGCAGTTCTTC.

As regards this clone: The sample has other DNA sequences that encode this CDR3 too. This chain joins TRBV5-6 and TRBJ2-7; unclear D gene. Germline loops: CDR1 SGHDT, CDR2 YYEEEE. V was shortened by 0 bases and J by 4 bases, with 5 bases between the two germline ends. The CDR3 is 12 amino acids. The CDR3 region is CASSLGAYEQYF. The CDR3 DNA follows: TGTGCCAGCAGCTTGGGAGCATACGAGCAGTACTTC. The complete variable domain, with remaining parts taken from reference TRBV5-6 and TRBJ2-7, reads DAGVTQSPTHLIKTRGQQVTLRCSPKSGHDTVSWYQQALGQGPQFIFQYYEEEERQRGNFPDRFSGHQFPNYSSELNVNALLLGDSALYLCASSLGAYEQYFGPGTRLTVT.

This clone was picked up one time. The chain couples TRBV14 to TRBJ1-1, with D maybe TRBD1 (5 bases). This CDR3 has 14 residues. The V end was cut by 1 base, the J end by 3 bases, with 9 bases between. Looked up from germline, CDR1 is SGHDN and CDR2 is FVKESK. CDR3 nucleotides: TGTGCCAGCAGCCAAGGCAACAGGTACACTGAAGCTTTCTTT. Residues: CASSQGNRYTEAFF.

The chain links TRBV5-6 to TRBJ1-1, with TRBD1 matching over 8 bases. Germline V gene data show CDR1 as SGHDT and CDR2 as YYEEEE. The V segment lost 4 bases and the J segment 3 bases; nucleotides outside the gene matches: 2. The length of the CDR3 is 13 residues. CDR3 coding DNA: TGTGCCAGCAGCAAGGACAGGGACACTGAAGCTTTCTTT. Translating gives CASSKDRDTEAFF.

The chain has TRBV7-2 and TRBJ2-3, with no clear D. This CDR3 spans 14 amino acids. V lost 1 base and J 2 bases, leaving 7 bases between the germline ends. CDR1 and CDR2 from the germline V gene are SGHTA and FQGNSA. CDR3 sequence reads: CASSLDGHTDTQYF. The CDR3 DNA is TGTGCCAGCAGCTTAGATGGTCACACAGATACGCAGTATTTT.

V and J are TRBV10-2 and TRBJ2-2; D call uncertain. V lost 1 base and J 1 base, leaving 7 bases between the germline ends. The CDR3 is made up of 15 amino acids. CDR1 and CDR2 (germline): WSHSY, SAAADI. The CDR3, as DNA: TGCGCCAGCAGTGAGTTGGCACAGAACACCGGGGAGCTGTTTTTT. It codes for CASSELAQNTGELFF.

The chain carries TRBV5-4 and TRBJ2-3, with no clear D. This CDR3 spans 11 amino acids. Trimming pared 4 bases from V and 2 bases from J, leaving 2 bases between. The V gene's germline CDR1 is SGHNT and CDR2 YYREEE (reference sequence). Here the CDR3 DNA reads TGTGCCAGCAGCGCCACAGATACGCAGTATTTT. It specifies CASSATDTQYF.

V gene TRBV29-1 combines with J gene TRBJ2-3, with 10 bases aligning to TRBD2. J was trimmed by 9 bases and V by 5 bases; bases with no gene match: 5. CDR1 and CDR2 from the germline V gene are SQVTM and ANQGSEA. The length of the CDR3 is 12 residues. CDR3 in amino acids: CSVWTSGLTQYF. CDR3 nucleotides: TGCAGCGTTTGGACTAGCGGCCTAACGCAGTATTTT.

The sample holds one count of this clone. The V and J genes are TRBV18 and TRBJ2-4; D remains unclear. CDR3 size: 12 residues. Trimming pared 3 bases from V and 7 bases from J, leaving 7 bases between. Germline V gene sequence: CDR1 KGHSH, CDR2 LQKENI. CDR3 in DNA: TGTGCCAGCTCACCCGACGGGAACATTCAGTACTTC. Translating it yields CASSPDGNIQYF.